This T cell receptor beta chain was documented in a study of beta chain features in type 1 diabetes. Notes on the study in general: Across all four CD4+ subsets, people with type 1 diabetes showed modestly shorter TCRB CDR3s.

CDR3 length: 13 residues. Trimming pared 4 bases from V and 3 bases from J, leaving 11 bases between. The germline gives CDR1 SQVTM, CDR2 ANQGSEA. This clone has more than one count but fewer than ten. Its antigen is still unknown. What was sequenced were expressed TCRB transcripts, since all of the isolated RNA had been reverse transcribed. Profiled with immunoSEQ multiplex PCR; TCRdb holds only in-frame clones, not every one. The table lists around 360,000 clones, over 9.5% of them singletons, with 0.0085% to 0.012% in the top ten. The sequence was collected from a woman aged 18-29 years with type 1 diabetes. The rearrangement links TRBV29-1 to TRBJ2-3; D unclear. Sequencing was performed on naive CD4+ T cells from blood. In nucleotides, the CDR3 is TGCAGCGTTGCTGGCAGGATGACAGATACGCAGTATTTT. Its protein is CSVAGRMTDTQYF.